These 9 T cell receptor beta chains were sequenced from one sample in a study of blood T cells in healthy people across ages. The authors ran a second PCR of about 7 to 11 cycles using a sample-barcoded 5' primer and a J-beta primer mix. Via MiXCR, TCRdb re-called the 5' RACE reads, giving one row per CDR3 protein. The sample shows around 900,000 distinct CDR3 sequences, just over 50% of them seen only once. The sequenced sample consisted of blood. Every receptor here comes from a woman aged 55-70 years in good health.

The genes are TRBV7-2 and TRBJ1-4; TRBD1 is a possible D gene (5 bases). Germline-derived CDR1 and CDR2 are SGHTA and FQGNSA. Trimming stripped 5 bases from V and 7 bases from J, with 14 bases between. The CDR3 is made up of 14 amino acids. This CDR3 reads CASSPSMGGEKLFF. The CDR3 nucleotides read TGTGCCAGCAGCCCATCTATGGGGGGTGAAAAACTGTTTTTT.

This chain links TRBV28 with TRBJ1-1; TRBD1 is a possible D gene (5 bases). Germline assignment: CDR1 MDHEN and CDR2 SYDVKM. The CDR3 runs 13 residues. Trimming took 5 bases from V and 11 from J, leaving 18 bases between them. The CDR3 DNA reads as TGTGCCAGCAGTACCTGGACACCTCCTGGGGCTTTCTTT. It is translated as CASSTWTPPGAFF. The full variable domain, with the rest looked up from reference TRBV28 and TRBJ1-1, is DVKVTQSSRYLVKRTGEKVFLECVQDMDHENMFWYRQDPGLGLRLIYFSYDVKMKEKGDIPEGYSVSREKKERFSLILESASTNQTSMYLCASSTWTPPGAFFGQGTRLTVV.

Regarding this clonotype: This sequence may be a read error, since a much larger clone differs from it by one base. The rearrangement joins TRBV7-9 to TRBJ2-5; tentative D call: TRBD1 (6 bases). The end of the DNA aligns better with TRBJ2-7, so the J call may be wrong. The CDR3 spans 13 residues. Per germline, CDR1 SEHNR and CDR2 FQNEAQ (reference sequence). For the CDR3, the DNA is TGTGCCAGCAGCTCACAGGGTTACTACGAGCAGTACTTC. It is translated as CASSSQGYYEQYF.

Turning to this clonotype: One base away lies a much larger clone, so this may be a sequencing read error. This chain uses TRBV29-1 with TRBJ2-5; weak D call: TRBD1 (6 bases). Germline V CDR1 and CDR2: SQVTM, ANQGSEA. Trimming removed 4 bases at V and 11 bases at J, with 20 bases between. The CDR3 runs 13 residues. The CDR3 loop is CSVGQGSVNEQYF. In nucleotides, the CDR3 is TGCAGCGTTGGGCAGGGGAGCGTCAATGAGCAGTACTTC. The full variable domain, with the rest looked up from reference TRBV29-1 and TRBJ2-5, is SAVISQKPSRDICQRGTSLTIQCQVDSQVTMMFWYRQQPGQSLTLIATANQGSEATYESGFVIDKFPISRPNLTFSTLTVSNMSPEDSSIYLCSVGQGSVNEQYFGPGTRLLVL.

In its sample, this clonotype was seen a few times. The CDR3 sequence: CASRPGLRSTDTQYF. CDR3 bases: TGTGCCAGCAGACCCGGGTTGAGGAGCACAGATACGCAGTATTTT. The rearrangement links TRBV3-1 to TRBJ2-3, with D unresolved. The CDR3 contains 15 residues. Trimming took off 6 bases at V and 0 bases at J, with 13 bases between the two ends. CDR1 is LGHDT and CDR2 is YNNKEL in the germline V gene (reference sequence).

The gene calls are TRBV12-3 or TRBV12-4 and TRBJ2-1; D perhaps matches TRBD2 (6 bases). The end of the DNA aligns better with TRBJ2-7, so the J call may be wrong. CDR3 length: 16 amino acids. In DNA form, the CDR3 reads TGTGCCAGCAGTTTAAATATCGGCGGGGCCTACAATGAGCAGTACTTC. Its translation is CASSLNIGGAYNEQYF.

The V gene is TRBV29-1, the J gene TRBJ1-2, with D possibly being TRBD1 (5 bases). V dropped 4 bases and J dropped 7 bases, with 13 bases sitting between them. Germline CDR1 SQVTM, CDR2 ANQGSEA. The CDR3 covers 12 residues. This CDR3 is CSVGWGQGGYTF. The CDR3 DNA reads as TGCAGCGTTGGGTGGGGCCAAGGTGGCTACACCTTC.

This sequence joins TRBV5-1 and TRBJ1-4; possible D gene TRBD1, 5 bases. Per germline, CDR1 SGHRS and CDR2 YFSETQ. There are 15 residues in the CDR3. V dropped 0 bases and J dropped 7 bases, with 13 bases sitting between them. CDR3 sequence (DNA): TGCGCCAGCAGCTTGGAGTTCTGGGGGAGTGAAAAACTGTTTTTT. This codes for CASSLEFWGSEKLFF.

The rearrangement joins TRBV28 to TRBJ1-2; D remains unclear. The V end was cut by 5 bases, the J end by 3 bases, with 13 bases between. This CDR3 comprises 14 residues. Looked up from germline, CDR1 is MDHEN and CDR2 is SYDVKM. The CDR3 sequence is CASSMTGRDYGYTF. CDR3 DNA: TGTGCCAGCAGTATGACCGGGAGAGACTATGGCTACACCTTC.